The clone carrying this T cell receptor (beta chain) was found once. The table came from immunoSEQ multiplex PCR; TCRdb's copy has only in-frame clones and leaves some out. The sample has around 190,000 clones, 90% seen once; the top ten hold roughly 1.3%. This sample is part of a study of control samples from healthy donors and cancer patients. The J segment lost 1 base and the V segment lost 6 bases, leaving 8 bases of the junction unmatched. Germline V CDR1 and CDR2: MNHNY, SVGAGI (reference sequence). CDR3 size: 16 residues. This receptor was taken from a woman between 50 and 59 years old in good health. The chain combines TRBV6-6 with TRBJ2-7; 11 bases map to TRBD2. Sequencing used blood. The CDR3 nucleotides are TGTGCCAGCAGATCGGCCGGGACTAGCGGTTCCTACGAGCAGTACTTC. It translates to CASRSAGTSGSYEQYF.